Listed below are T cell receptor beta chains from one sample, sequenced in a study of blood T cell repertoires in COVID-19. Sequencing was performed with immunoSEQ multiplex PCR; in TCRdb, only in-frame clones are kept and a portion is missing. The sample includes 130,000 or so clones, about 91% of them seen just once. Sequenced sample: peripheral blood. The receptor source for this set is a woman aged 60 to 75 with acute or convalescent COVID-19. Both conserved end residues are trimmed from each CDR3. Fields, in order: CDR3 length, J gene, V gene, D gene, CDR3 protein. D genes are given only for firm matches.

CDR3 length: 13; J gene: TRBJ2-5; V gene: TRBV3-1/TRBV3-2; D gene: .; CDR3 protein: ASSFTSLVQETQY
CDR3 length: 16; J gene: TRBJ2-1; V gene: TRBV19; D gene: .; CDR3 protein: ASSMWGGHNGPNNEQF
CDR3 length: 11; J gene: TRBJ2-7; V gene: TRBV12-3/TRBV12-4; D gene: TRBD1; CDR3 protein: ASSSTGDYEQY
CDR3 length: 13; J gene: TRBJ1-1; V gene: TRBV6-6; D gene: TRBD1; CDR3 protein: ASSGPDREYTEAF
CDR3 length: 14; J gene: TRBJ2-7; V gene: TRBV10-3; D gene: TRBD2; CDR3 protein: AISHPSGGLTYEQY
CDR3 length: 11; J gene: TRBJ1-1; V gene: TRBV29-1; D gene: TRBD1; CDR3 protein: SARTGGNTEAF
CDR3 length: 13; J gene: TRBJ2-1; V gene: TRBV6-2/TRBV6-3; D gene: TRBD1; CDR3 protein: ASSREGTGMNEQF
CDR3 length: 13; J gene: TRBJ2-3; V gene: TRBV5-4; D gene: TRBD2; CDR3 protein: ASSPGGTTSDTQY
CDR3 length: 12; J gene: TRBJ2-1; V gene: TRBV29-1; D gene: TRBD2; CDR3 protein: SVGDSGGYNEQF
CDR3 length: 13; J gene: TRBJ1-5; V gene: TRBV5-1; D gene: TRBD1; CDR3 protein: ASSPWTGTGQPQH
CDR3 length: 13; J gene: TRBJ1-1; V gene: TRBV4-2; D gene: TRBD1; CDR3 protein: ASSGSGGMNTEAF
CDR3 length: 13; J gene: TRBJ1-1; V gene: TRBV9; D gene: TRBD1; CDR3 protein: ASSFGTEVWTEAF
CDR3 length: 12; J gene: TRBJ2-5; V gene: TRBV5-6; D gene: .; CDR3 protein: ASSFRGFQETQY
CDR3 length: 15; J gene: TRBJ2-3; V gene: TRBV7-9; D gene: TRBD2; CDR3 protein: ASSKDNPSGGRDTQY
CDR3 length: 13; J gene: TRBJ2-5; V gene: TRBV7-2; D gene: TRBD1; CDR3 protein: ASSLGTGGSETQY
CDR3 length: 11; J gene: TRBJ1-1; V gene: TRBV18; D gene: .; CDR3 protein: ASSPTEETEAF
CDR3 length: 15; J gene: TRBJ2-4; V gene: TRBV19; D gene: .; CDR3 protein: ASSTSLAGQRENIQY
CDR3 length: 11; J gene: TRBJ2-2; V gene: TRBV10-3; D gene: TRBD1; CDR3 protein: AISDRGTGELF
CDR3 length: 13; J gene: TRBJ2-5; V gene: TRBV11-2; D gene: TRBD2; CDR3 protein: ASSLRGDPQETQY
CDR3 length: 14; J gene: TRBJ1-5; V gene: TRBV19; D gene: TRBD1; CDR3 protein: ASSTIPGQNNQPQH
CDR3 length: 12; J gene: TRBJ1-1; V gene: TRBV7-9; D gene: .; CDR3 protein: ASSLGLATTEAF
CDR3 length: 12; J gene: TRBJ2-5; V gene: TRBV6-6; D gene: .; CDR3 protein: ASSYSGGQETQY
CDR3 length: 13; J gene: TRBJ1-2; V gene: TRBV6-5; D gene: TRBD1; CDR3 protein: ASSYSAGGYYGYT
CDR3 length: 13; J gene: TRBJ1-6; V gene: TRBV28; D gene: TRBD1; CDR3 protein: ASPPDGTGPSPLH
CDR3 length: 12; J gene: TRBJ2-2; V gene: TRBV19; D gene: .; CDR3 protein: ASISPWNTGELF